This is a list of T cell receptor beta chains from one sample in a study of spatial heterogeneity in lung cancer. TCRdb processed the 5' RACE reads anew with MiXCR; each CDR3 protein has one entry. Of under 150,000 distinct CDR3 sequences in the sample, roughly a tenth were seen once. Sequenced material: PBMCs, taken at follow-up. The receptor source for this set is a female donor with early-stage non-small cell lung cancer. Both conserved end residues are part of each CDR3. A D gene is named only where the DNA matches it firmly. Where a row states a size, it is once, few, many or the class of an expanded clone; other rows omit it.

cdr3_aa cdr3_nt clone_size j_call d_call v_call
CAWSVRRNQPQHF TGTGCCTGGAGTGTACGTAGGAATCAGCCCCAGCATTTT many TRBJ1-5 - TRBV30
CASQITQIPHGGELFF TGTGCCAGCCAAATTACCCAGATACCTCACGGCGGGGAGCTGTTTTTT - TRBJ2-2 - TRBV6-1
CASSVVGGNTDTQYF TGTGCCAGCAGCGTAGTGGGCGGCAACACAGATACGCAGTATTTT - TRBJ2-3 - TRBV9
CASSPRDGRTDTQYF TGTGCCAGCAGTCCCCGGGACGGACGCACAGATACGCAGTATTTT - TRBJ2-3 - TRBV28
CASSLLGEQFF TGTGCCAGCAGCCTCCTGGGGGAACAGTTCTTC - TRBJ2-1 - TRBV7-9
CSVALLAGEADTQYF TGCAGCGTTGCTCTACTAGCGGGAGAGGCAGATACGCAGTATTTT - TRBJ2-3 TRBD2 TRBV29-1
CASSDNIGQPQHF TGTGCCAGCAGTGACAACATCGGTCAGCCCCAGCATTTT - TRBJ1-5 - TRBV6-4
CASSPLTSGSYEQYF TGTGCCAGCAGTCCGCTCACTAGCGGGTCCTACGAGCAGTACTTC - TRBJ2-7 TRBD2 TRBV28
CASSYSSTSGSIRDTQYF TGTGCCAGCAGTTACTCGTCGACTAGCGGGAGTATAAGAGATACGCAGTATTTT few TRBJ2-3 TRBD2 TRBV6-2/TRBV6-3
CASSRGWAQHF TGTGCCAGCTCTAGAGGGTGGGCCCAGCATTTT many TRBJ1-5 - TRBV6-2/TRBV6-3
CASRRDYSYNEQFF TGCGCCAGCAGACGGGACTACTCCTACAATGAGCAGTTCTTC few TRBJ2-1 TRBD2 TRBV5-1
CASSVVPQETQYF TGTGCCAGCAGTGTAGTACCTCAAGAGACCCAGTACTTC many TRBJ2-5 - TRBV28
CASSQGRPGNQPQHF TGTGCCAGCAGCCAAGGACGGCCGGGCAATCAGCCCCAGCATTTT - TRBJ1-5 - TRBV14
CASRIFGRTDTQYF TGTGCCAGCCGCATATTTGGCCGTACAGATACGCAGTATTTT many TRBJ2-3 - TRBV3-1